This passage covers 23 T cell receptor beta chains from one sample sequenced in a study of shared clonotypes between healthy human individuals. The repertoire was sequenced with immunoSEQ multiplex PCR; TCRdb's copy has only in-frame clones and lacks some. The profile covers fewer than 2.5 million clones, with 80% to 95% appearing a single time and more than 0.35% taken by the ten largest. Input material: naive CD4+ T cells from PBMCs. The subset was: CD45RA+ positively selected. Every receptor here comes from a man younger than 35 in good health. Some clones in this sample may be carry-over from other donors' samples.

The chain is built from TRBV9 and TRBJ2-3; TRBD1 aligns across 9 bases. V was pared by 4 bases and J by 4 bases, with 10 bases of the junction left unmatched. Germline CDR1 reads SGDLS; CDR2 reads YYNGEE. This CDR3 has 16 residues. The CDR3 DNA reads as TGTGCCAGCAGCCCCCGGGACAGGGTATCTTCAGATACGCAGTATTTT. Translated, it gives CASSPRDRVSSDTQYF. Full variable domain (rest looked up from reference TRBV9 and TRBJ2-3): DSGVTQTPKHLITATGQRVTLRCSPRSGDLSVYWYQQSLDQGLQFLIQYYNGEERAKGNILERFSAQQFPDLHSELNLSSLELGDSALYFCASSPRDRVSSDTQYFGPGTRLTVL.

This chain links TRBV11-1 with TRBJ2-3; D gene unclear. In germline, CDR1 is SGHAT, CDR2 FQDESV (reference sequence). This CDR3 has 14 residues. V lost 5 bases to trimming and J lost 2 bases, with 11 bases between them. CDR3 region: CASSPPVTTDTQYF. The CDR3 bases are TGTGCCAGCAGCCCACCGGTGACCACAGATACGCAGTATTTT.

The rearrangement joins TRBV5-8 to TRBJ2-1; TRBD1 aligns across 11 bases. V trimming: 0 bases; J trimming: 5 bases; junction bases outside the gene matches: 4. Germline CDR1 SGHTS, CDR2 YDEGEE. The CDR3 spans 16 residues. DNA of the CDR3: TGTGCCAGCAGCTTGGCCGGGACAGGGGGAGACAATGAGCAGTTCTTC. This sequence encodes CASSLAGTGGDNEQFF.

The chain links TRBV5-1 to TRBJ2-5; D is possibly TRBD1 or TRBD2 (5 bases each). The CDR3 is 15 residues long. Germline CDR1 and CDR2: SGHRS and YFSETQ. Between the trimmed V and J ends, which lost 0 bases and 4 bases, there was a span of 13 bases. This CDR3 is CASSLGLQAGETQYF. The CDR3 nucleotides read TGCGCCAGCAGCTTGGGATTACAGGCGGGAGAGACCCAGTACTTC.

In the case of this clone: Other DNA sequences from this sample encode an identical CDR3 as well. CDR3 DNA sequence: TGTGCCAGCAGTCGGGGAGAGACCCAGTACTTC. Amino acid sequence: CASSRGETQYF. The chain couples TRBV2 to TRBJ2-5, with a possible D match to TRBD2 (5 bases). This CDR3 has 11 amino acids. The V end was cut by 5 bases, the J end by 4 bases, with 5 bases between. In germline, CDR1 is SNHLY, CDR2 FYNNEI.

The chain recombines TRBV10-3 with TRBJ2-2; TRBD2 matches at 7 bases. V shed 6 bases, J shed 2 bases, and the junction held 6 bases outside the gene matches. Germline CDR1 reads ENHRY; CDR2 reads SYGVKD. The length of the CDR3 is 15 residues. CDR3 nucleotides: TGTGCCATCAGCCGGGGACTACCTAACACCGGGGAGCTGTTTTTT. Protein product: CAISRGLPNTGELFF.

A word on this clone: In the same sample, other DNA sequences code for this CDR3. The J gene is TRBJ2-2, the V gene TRBV18; 7 bases are a match to TRBD2. Per germline, CDR1 KGHSH and CDR2 LQKENI. V lost 1 base to trimming and J lost 6 bases; unmatched junction nucleotides: 5. The CDR3 has 15 amino acids. The CDR3 DNA reads TGTGCCAGCTCACCACGGACGGGGAGGGCCGGGGAGCTGTTTTTT. Translation gives CASSPRTGRAGELFF.

As DNA, the CDR3 is TGTGCCAGCAGTTCCGTCACTAGCGGGAGGGCCTACGAGCAGTACTTC. Translated, it gives CASSSVTSGRAYEQYF. The rearrangement joins TRBV27 to TRBJ2-7, with 13 bases that match TRBD2. CDR1 MNHEY and CDR2 SMNVEV come from the germline V gene (reference sequence). With 4 bases clipped from V and 2 bases from J, the junction kept 5 bases outside the gene matches. The CDR3 totals 16 residues.

As concerns this clone: At one end the junction does not follow the germline gene, possibly because of a read error. This sequence joins TRBV28 and TRBJ1-3; D is unresolved. There are 11 residues in the CDR3. In germline, CDR1 is MDHEN, CDR2 SYDVKM. Here the CDR3 reads CASSLAHTKHF. DNA for the CDR3: TGTGCCAGCAGCTTAGCCCACACGAAGCATTTT.

This sequence joins TRBV7-2 and TRBJ1-2; 7 bases align to TRBD1. V shed 1 base and J 6 bases; nucleotides not matched to a gene: 11. This CDR3 comprises 16 residues. Germline CDR1 reads SGHTA; CDR2 reads FQGNSA. CDR3 in amino acids: CASSLGWTGSQNGYTF. The DNA of the CDR3 is TGTGCCAGCAGCTTAGGCTGGACAGGTTCTCAAAATGGCTACACCTTC.

The chain employs TRBV6-5 and TRBJ1-1, with TRBD1 as a possible D gene (5 bases). V was clipped by 5 bases and J by 8 bases, with 9 bases between them. Germline lookup yields CDR1 MNHEY and CDR2 SVGAGI. There are 11 residues in the CDR3. The CDR3: CASSREGEAFF. CDR3 sequence (DNA): TGTGCCAGCAGTAGGGAGGGGGAAGCTTTCTTT.

As for this clone: Other DNA sequences of this sample code for an identical CDR3. The CDR3 spells CASSPGSNYGYTF. The CDR3 DNA is TGTGCCAGCTCACCTGGTTCTAACTATGGCTACACCTTC. The genes are TRBV18 and TRBJ1-2, with D unresolved. This CDR3 is 13 amino acids long. V shed 3 bases and J shed 0 bases, with 5 bases lying between them. Germline V lookup: CDR1 KGHSH, CDR2 LQKENI.

The rearrangement uses TRBV7-8 and TRBJ2-5; D possibly corresponds to TRBD1 (6 bases). The germline V gene has CDR1 SGHVS and CDR2 FQNEAQ. The CDR3 extends over 14 amino acids. The V end lost 1 base, the J end lost 4 bases, and 10 bases lay between the germline ends. The CDR3 loop is CASSLDRVVETQYF. The CDR3, as DNA: TGTGCCAGCAGCTTAGACAGGGTGGTAGAGACCCAGTACTTC.

With respect to this clone: Other DNA sequences in the sample encode the same CDR3. The genes are TRBV28 and TRBJ1-4, with D unresolved. Germline CDR1 reads MDHEN; CDR2 reads SYDVKM. This CDR3 spans 15 amino acids. Trimming took off 4 bases at V and 0 bases at J, with 9 bases between the two ends. The CDR3 nucleotides read TGTGCCAGCAGTTGGGGAGGTGCAACTAATGAAAAACTGTTTTTT. Amino acids: CASSWGGATNEKLFF.

This clone was seen once. The V and J genes are TRBV15 and TRBJ2-5; possibly TRBD2 for D (6 bases). This CDR3 region has 13 residues. V was pared by 5 bases and J by 1 base, with 8 bases between. Germline CDR1 is LNHNV and CDR2 is YYDKDF (reference sequence). Here the CDR3 reads CATSGGIQETQYF. CDR3 nucleotide sequence: TGTGCCACCAGCGGCGGGATCCAAGAGACCCAGTACTTC. The full variable domain, its missing parts supplied by reference TRBV15 and TRBJ2-5, is DAMVIQNPRYQVTQFGKPVTLSCSQTLNHNVMYWYQQKSSQAPKLLFHYYDKDFNNEADTPDNFQSRRPNTSFCFLDIRSPGLGDTAMYLCATSGGIQETQYFGPGTRLLVL.

The CDR3 sequence is CASSLTGRSNYGYTF. In DNA form, the CDR3 reads TGTGCCAGCAGCTTGACAGGGAGGTCTAACTATGGCTACACCTTC. The chain has TRBV5-5 and TRBJ1-2, with D perhaps TRBD1 (6 bases). Trimming shortened V by 1 base and J by 0 bases, and 10 bases separated the two germline ends. The V gene's germline CDR1 is SGHKS and CDR2 YYEKEE (reference sequence). The CDR3 extends over 15 amino acids. The whole variable domain, filled in from reference TRBV5-5 and TRBJ1-2, reads DAGVTQSPTHLIKTRGQQVTLRCSPISGHKSVSWYQQVLGQGPQFIFQYYEKEERGRGNFPDRFSARQFPNYSSELNVNALLLGDSALYLCASSLTGRSNYGYTFGSGTRLTVV.

The table lists this clone with a few counts. This chain joins TRBV2 and TRBJ2-2; D remains unclear. CDR3 length: 13 residues. The V and J ends lost 4 bases and 5 bases respectively, with 8 bases between them. CDR1 is SNHLY, CDR2 FYNNEI, per germline. The CDR3 DNA sequence: TGTGCCAGCAGTGGGTCCCCTACCGGGGAGCTGTTTTTT. It translates to CASSGSPTGELFF.

The chain uses TRBV29-1 and TRBJ1-2; D is uncertain. From germline, CDR1 is SQVTM and CDR2 ANQGSEA. This CDR3 contains 14 residues. The V and J ends lost 2 bases and 5 bases respectively, with 15 bases between them. Written as DNA, the CDR3 is TGCAGCGTTGAAACGACACCCGGCTGGTATGGCTACACCTTC. Translating gives CSVETTPGWYGYTF.

The V gene is TRBV15, the J gene TRBJ1-1, with D unclear. V lost 3 bases and J 0 bases, leaving 8 bases between the germline ends. Germline CDR1 reads LNHNV; CDR2 reads YYDKDF (reference sequence). The CDR3 extends over 14 amino acids. CDR3 sequence reads: CATSSEPVNTEAFF. In DNA, the CDR3 is TGTGCCACCAGCAGCGAACCAGTGAACACTGAAGCTTTCTTT. The full variable domain, with the rest looked up from reference TRBV15 and TRBJ1-1, is DAMVIQNPRYQVTQFGKPVTLSCSQTLNHNVMYWYQQKSSQAPKLLFHYYDKDFNNEADTPDNFQSRRPNTSFCFLDIRSPGLGDTAMYLCATSSEPVNTEAFFGQGTRLTVV.

The DNA of the CDR3 is TGTGCCAGCAGGATACCAGGGGGCACTGAAGCTTTCTTT. This codes for CASRIPGGTEAFF. The rearrangement joins TRBV5-4 to TRBJ1-1, with 7 bases that match TRBD1. In germline, CDR1 is SGHNT, CDR2 YYREEE (reference sequence). Trimming cost V 5 bases and J 4 bases; bases outside gene matches: 5. This CDR3 has 13 amino acids. Drawing the rest from reference TRBV5-4 and TRBJ1-1, the complete variable domain is ETGVTQSPTHLIKTRGQQVTLRCSSQSGHNTVSWYQQALGQGPQFIFQYYREEENGRGNFPPRFSGLQFPNYSSELNVNALELDDSALYLCASRIPGGTEAFFGQGTRLTVV.

The CDR3 protein is CASGPRGPSTDTQYF. CDR3 in DNA: TGTGCCAGTGGTCCGCGGGGACCTAGCACAGATACGCAGTATTTT. The rearrangement links TRBV7-8 to TRBJ2-3, with a possible D match to TRBD2 (6 bases). Germline V gene lookup returns CDR1 SGHVS and CDR2 FQNEAQ. Trimming shortened V by 9 bases and J by 0 bases, and 16 bases separated the two germline ends. This CDR3 region has 15 residues.

The rearrangement links TRBV4-3 to TRBJ1-3; D call uncertain. V lost 0 bases and J 3 bases, leaving 9 bases between the germline ends. The germline gives CDR1 LGHNA, CDR2 YSLEER. The CDR3 extends over 15 amino acids. The CDR3 DNA reads as TGCGCCAGCAGCCAAGAGACGATGATTGGAAACACCATATATTTT. Translation gives CASSQETMIGNTIYF.

The chain employs TRBV7-3 and TRBJ2-2; D not resolved. The V and J ends lost 4 bases and 2 bases respectively, with 8 bases between them. This CDR3 region has 14 residues. Germline lookup yields CDR1 SGHTA and CDR2 FQGTGA. The CDR3 loop reads CASSSQLNTGELFF. The CDR3 DNA is TGTGCCAGCAGCTCCCAGCTTAACACCGGGGAGCTGTTTTTT.